The 2 T cell receptor beta chains listed next were all sequenced from one sample in a study of CD8+ T cells in alopecia areata. TCR sequencing used cDNA made by reverse transcription of extracted RNA. Data came from immunoSEQ multiplex PCR; TCRdb stores just in-frame clones and leaves some out. The top ten hold approximately 1.4% of the sample, which has 75,000 to 100,000 clones, approximately 42% seen once. Material: CD4+ T cells sorted from blood. These receptors originate from a human donor with alopecia areata.

This clone was observed a handful of times. This sequence joins TRBV29-1 and TRBJ2-1; no reliable D call. Trimming cost V 4 bases and J 4 bases, with 5 bases left between them. Germline lookup yields CDR1 SQVTM and CDR2 ANQGSEA. CDR3 length equals 11 residues. The CDR3 reads CSVVEYNEQFF. The CDR3 DNA reads TGCAGCGTTGTAGAGTACAATGAGCAGTTCTTC.

This clone was observed once. The rearrangement links TRBV18 to TRBJ2-7, with TRBD1 as a possible D gene (6 bases). The CDR3 extends over 14 amino acids. Trimming left V 5 bases short and J 6 bases short, with 17 bases between. Germline-derived CDR1 and CDR2 are KGHSH and LQKENI. The CDR3 loop is CASSTRDTRGEQYF. The CDR3 DNA sequence: TGTGCCAGCTCAACAAGGGACACCCGAGGCGAGCAGTACTTC.